This T cell receptor beta chain was sequenced for a study of OX40 agonist ivuxolimab in advanced cancers. Study as a whole: Patients enrolled in dose escalation were diagnosed with hepatocellular carcinoma, melanoma, renal cell or head and neck cancer. Findings and caveats of the study: The mean number of expanded clones was higher in CD8+ T cells than in CD4+.

Germline V gives CDR1 SGHVS, CDR2 FQNEAQ. This CDR3 comprises 12 residues. Deletions cut 3 bases from V and 3 bases from J, with 6 bases between. The table lists this clone with a count of one. Antigen: not known. Here immunoSEQ multiplex PCR was the method, and the copy in TCRdb shows in-frame clones only, minus some. Seen here are around 20,000 clones, around 84% observed once, and the top ten hold 21%. The TCR comes from an adult with an advanced solid tumor such as melanoma, head and neck, liver or kidney cancer. The starting material was CD4+ or CD8+ T cells sorted from blood, obtained in a trial of the OX40 agonist ivuxolimab. The V and J genes are TRBV7-8 and TRBJ2-7, with D hard to call. CDR3 nucleotide sequence: TGTGCCAGCAGCTTCTCAAGCTACGAGCAGTACTTC. It codes for CASSFSSYEQYF.